Listed below are T cell receptor beta chains from one sample, sequenced in a study of T-cell reconstitution after alpha-beta-depleted transplantation in children. TCRdb used MiXCR to reprocess the PCR reads, holding one entry per CDR3 protein. The sample holds under 450,000 distinct CDR3 sequences; 15% to 20% are singletons and the top ten take less than 30%. The sample was PBMCs, mostly from graft donor cells, taken 360 days after TCRalphabeta/CD19-depleted stem cell transplant. These receptors came from a boy in the first two years of life who had a stem cell transplant for Wiskott-Aldrich syndrome, so the T cells may come from the graft donor. Each CDR3 is given with its conserved first and last residue. A D gene is named only where the DNA matches it firmly. Clone size is stated in some rows and not others, as once, few, many or a class when expanded.

TRBD2	NA	TRBJ2-5	TRBV11-1	CASSLVKTSGGDSETQYF	TGTGCCAGCAGCTTAGTCAAGACTAGCGGGGGGGACTCAGAGACCCAGTACTTC
NA	NA	TRBJ2-7	TRBV24-1	CATSEPGTEPYEQYF	TGTGCCACCAGTGAACCAGGGACGGAACCTTACGAGCAGTACTTC
TRBD1	many	TRBJ2-2	TRBV24-1	CATSDAPGQGVGELFF	TGTGCCACCAGTGACGCGCCGGGACAGGGAGTCGGGGAGCTGTTTTTT
TRBD1	few	TRBJ2-1	TRBV4-2	CASSRGGQANGNEQFF	TGTGCCAGCAGCAGAGGAGGACAGGCTAATGGGAATGAGCAGTTCTTC
NA	many	TRBJ2-7	TRBV12-3/TRBV12-4	CASSLYGTVYEQYF	TGTGCCAGCAGTTTATACGGGACGGTCTACGAGCAGTACTTC
NA	many	TRBJ2-3	TRBV4-1	CASSPEVARTDTQYF	TGCGCCAGCAGCCCCGAAGTGGCCCGCACAGATACGCAGTATTTT
NA	NA	TRBJ2-2	TRBV3-1	CASSHVPSNTNTGELFF	TGTGCCAGCAGCCACGTTCCTAGCAATACGAACACCGGGGAGCTGTTTTTT
NA	few	TRBJ1-3	TRBV7-2	CASSLISNPSGNTIYF	TGTGCCAGCAGCTTAATCTCAAACCCCTCTGGAAACACCATATATTTT
TRBD2	NA	TRBJ2-1	TRBV12-3/TRBV12-4	CASSPHQSGSPRDEQFF	TGTGCCAGCAGCCCTCATCAAAGCGGGAGCCCCAGGGATGAGCAGTTCTTC
NA	few	TRBJ1-5	TRBV12-3/TRBV12-4	CASSLGEQQPQHF	TGTGCCAGCAGTTTAGGGGAGCAGCAGCCCCAGCATTTT
NA	few	TRBJ2-1	TRBV14	CASSPHSKGHWGNEQFF	TGTGCCAGCAGCCCACATTCAAAGGGACACTGGGGGAATGAGCAGTTCTTC
TRBD2	NA	TRBJ2-7	TRBV7-2	CASSPRGLMEQYF	TGTGCCAGCAGCCCTAGGGGACTAATGGAGCAGTACTTC
NA	NA	TRBJ1-2	TRBV6-5	CASRAWDYGYTF	TGTGCCAGCAGGGCGTGGGACTATGGCTACACCTTC
NA	few	TRBJ2-3	TRBV7-2	CASSLATSGASTDTQYF	TGTGCCAGCAGCTTAGCCACTAGTGGTGCTAGCACAGATACGCAGTATTTT
TRBD2	NA	TRBJ2-1	TRBV7-2	CASSRISGRASNEQFF	TGTGCCAGCAGCCGAATTAGCGGGAGGGCCTCCAATGAGCAGTTCTTC
NA	NA	TRBJ2-7	TRBV11-2	CASSLYPGQTYEQYF	TGTGCCAGCAGCTTATACCCAGGACAGACCTACGAGCAGTACTTC
NA	NA	TRBJ2-7	TRBV6-1	CASSSSGTPSYEQYF	TGTGCCAGCAGTAGTTCCGGGACACCCTCCTACGAGCAGTACTTC
NA	NA	TRBJ2-7	TRBV7-9	CASSAWTLPSYEQYF	TGTGCCAGCAGCGCTTGGACTCTCCCCTCCTACGAGCAGTACTTC
NA	many	TRBJ2-7	TRBV12-3/TRBV12-4	CASSLGGKGTYEQYF	TGTGCCAGCAGTTTAGGGGGAAAGGGAACCTACGAGCAGTACTTC
TRBD2	NA	TRBJ2-5	TRBV27	CASSRTRWEETQYF	TGTGCCAGCAGCCGGACTAGGTGGGAAGAGACCCAGTACTTC
TRBD1	few	TRBJ2-1	TRBV12-3/TRBV12-4	CASSTGGPKMYNEQFF	TGTGCCAGCAGTACAGGGGGCCCTAAAATGTACAATGAGCAGTTCTTC
NA	few	TRBJ2-2	TRBV7-2	CASSPIPGGELFF	TGTGCCAGCAGCCCTATACCGGGAGGGGAGCTGTTTTTT
TRBD1	few	TRBJ2-2	TRBV29-1	CSVGDRITGELFF	TGCAGCGTTGGGGACAGAATCACCGGGGAGCTGTTTTTT
TRBD2	few	TRBJ2-3	TRBV4-1	CASSPGPGGPVDTQYF	TGCGCCAGCAGCCCAGGACCGGGGGGGCCGGTAGATACGCAGTATTTT
TRBD1	few	TRBJ2-3	TRBV5-1	CASTPGQPFTDTQYF	TGCGCCAGCACTCCGGGACAGCCTTTCACAGATACGCAGTATTTT
TRBD2	NA	TRBJ2-2	TRBV5-4	CASSPNSGRVTGELFF	TGTGCCAGCAGCCCTAATAGCGGGCGCGTCACCGGGGAGCTGTTTTTT
NA	NA	TRBJ2-3	TRBV18	CASSPPGRVDTQYF	TGTGCCAGCTCACCACCGGGAAGGGTAGATACGCAGTATTTT
TRBD1	once	TRBJ1-2	TRBV30	CAWSLTGWYGYTF	TGTGCCTGGAGCCTGACAGGGTGGTATGGCTACACCTTC
TRBD1	NA	TRBJ2-7	TRBV20-1	CSARDYKGASYEQYF	TGCAGTGCTAGAGATTATAAGGGGGCCTCCTACGAGCAGTACTTC
NA	few	TRBJ2-6	TRBV7-8	CASSPPPHGRGANVLTF	TGTGCCAGCAGCCCTCCCCCTCATGGTCGTGGGGCCAACGTCCTGACTTTC
NA	NA	TRBJ2-2	TRBV24-1	CATSGQPGELFF	TGTGCCACCAGTGGACAGCCCGGGGAGCTGTTTTTT
NA	few	TRBJ2-5	TRBV3-1	CASSFQGREETQYF	TGTGCCAGCAGCTTCCAGGGGCGTGAGGAGACCCAGTACTTC
NA	few	TRBJ2-3	TRBV5-1	CASRAGVTDTQYF	TGCGCCAGCAGGGCAGGGGTGACAGATACGCAGTATTTT
NA	NA	TRBJ2-2	TRBV3-1	CASSQDPASEWADTGELFF	TGTGCCAGCAGCCAAGACCCCGCATCTGAGTGGGCGGACACCGGGGAGCTGTTTTTT
NA	few	TRBJ1-3	TRBV12-3/TRBV12-4	CASSFWGRWAGNTIYF	TGTGCCAGCAGTTTTTGGGGGCGCTGGGCTGGAAACACCATATATTTT
TRBD2	NA	TRBJ2-3	TRBV2	CASILAGGPSTDTQYF	TGTGCCAGCATTCTAGCGGGGGGCCCGAGCACAGATACGCAGTATTTT
NA	NA	TRBJ2-7	TRBV2	CASSENRDLEQYF	TGTGCCAGCAGTGAAAATAGGGACCTCGAGCAGTACTTC
TRBD1	NA	TRBJ2-3	TRBV20-1	CSAGDNRGRRAQYF	TGCAGTGCTGGAGACAACAGGGGGCGGAGGGCGCAGTATTTT
NA	few	TRBJ2-3	TRBV29-1	CSAGQSTDTQYF	TGCAGCGCGGGACAAAGCACAGATACGCAGTATTTT
NA	NA	TRBJ2-7	TRBV29-1	CSELGDRSSYEQYF	TGCAGCGAGCTAGGAGACAGGAGCTCCTACGAGCAGTACTTC
TRBD1	few	TRBJ2-2	TRBV2	CASSEPGGYTGELFF	TGTGCCAGCAGTGAACCAGGGGGCTACACCGGGGAGCTGTTTTTT
TRBD1	many	TRBJ2-7	TRBV5-1	CASSRTGTGLIEQYF	TGCGCCAGCTCGAGAACCGGGACAGGGCTAATCGAGCAGTACTTC
TRBD2	few	TRBJ2-7	TRBV28	CASTDGLAVPYEQYF	TGTGCCAGCACTGATGGACTAGCGGTACCCTACGAGCAGTACTTC
NA	few	TRBJ2-3	TRBV15	CATSRAGPGDTQYF	TGTGCCACCAGCAGAGCGGGGCCAGGGGATACGCAGTATTTT
TRBD1	few	TRBJ2-3	TRBV20-1	CSAPGQGMGTQYF	TGCAGTGCACCCGGACAGGGGATGGGTACGCAGTATTTT
TRBD2	NA	TRBJ2-7	TRBV15	CATSRGSGGDHEQYF	TGTGCCACCAGCAGAGGAAGCGGGGGGGACCACGAGCAGTACTTC
NA	few	TRBJ1-6	TRBV6-1	CASSRTVGGSPLHF	TGTGCCAGCAGTCGGACTGTAGGAGGTTCACCCCTCCACTTT
NA	few	TRBJ2-1	TRBV6-1	CASSRSVPGEQFF	TGTGCCAGCAGCCGTTCGGTTCCGGGTGAGCAGTTCTTC
NA	NA	TRBJ1-1	TRBV5-5	CASSSELTEAFF	TGTGCCAGCAGCTCAGAACTCACTGAAGCTTTCTTT
NA	NA	TRBJ2-5	TRBV7-9	CASSLVDQVGETQYF	TGTGCCAGCAGCTTAGTGGACCAGGTCGGGGAGACCCAGTACTTC
NA	many	TRBJ2-1	TRBV5-1	CASSFGGGNEQFF	TGCGCCAGCAGCTTCGGTGGAGGCAATGAGCAGTTCTTC
NA	NA	TRBJ2-5	TRBV3-1	CASSRAAGKETQYF	TGTGCCAGCAGCCGGGCCGCAGGAAAGGAGACCCAGTACTTC
NA	many	TRBJ2-1	TRBV12-3/TRBV12-4	CASSWGGQSRLQFF	TGTGCCAGCAGTTGGGGGGGACAGAGTCGGTTGCAGTTCTTC
NA	NA	TRBJ2-5	TRBV9	CASSVGSWSGHQETQYF	TGTGCCAGCAGCGTAGGGAGTTGGTCGGGACACCAAGAGACCCAGTACTTC
TRBD1	NA	TRBJ1-2	TRBV7-9	CASSSAGQVNGYTF	TGTGCCAGCAGCTCAGCGGGACAGGTCAATGGCTACACCTTC